These 21 T cell receptor beta chains originate from one sample sequenced in a study of OX40 agonist ivuxolimab in advanced cancers. Sequencing used immunoSEQ multiplex PCR; TCRdb keeps in-frame clones, though not all of them. The data hold tens of thousands of clones, with about 88% observed a single time. The sequencing used CD4+ or CD8+ T cells sorted from blood, collected in a trial of the OX40 agonist ivuxolimab. The receptors shown here come from an adult with an advanced solid tumor such as melanoma, head and neck, liver or kidney cancer.

This clone was recorded only once. Mismatch with germline at one junction end may stem from a read error. In the same sample, other DNA sequences code for this CDR3. The rearrangement links TRBV18 to TRBJ1-5; D is perhaps TRBD1 (6 bases). The CDR3 length is 14 residues. Germline V gene lookup returns CDR1 KGHSH and CDR2 LQKENI. The chain's CDR3 is CASSPGQNNQPQHF. The CDR3 DNA follows: TGCGCCAGCTCACCGGGACAAAACAATCAGCCCCAGCATTTT.

The chain combines TRBV4-3 with TRBJ2-3, with a possible D match to TRBD2 (6 bases). CDR1 and CDR2 (germline): LGHNA, YSLEER. This CDR3 spans 12 amino acids. With 3 bases removed from V and 6 bases from J, the gap between germline ends came to 7 bases. This CDR3 is CASSQEGDTQYF. The CDR3 DNA is TGCGCCAGCAGCCAGGAGGGGGATACGCAGTATTTT.

The chain employs TRBV19 and TRBJ2-7; tentative D call: TRBD1 (6 bases). The V end lost 4 bases, the J end lost 2 bases, and 15 bases lay between the germline ends. CDR3 length equals 15 residues. Germline CDR1 LNHDA, CDR2 SQIVND (reference sequence). In DNA, the CDR3 is TGTGCCAGTAGTACGTCCCGGGACACTACCTACGAGCAGTACTTC. Translation: CASSTSRDTTYEQYF.

The V and J genes are TRBV14 and TRBJ2-1; tentatively, D is TRBD2 (5 bases). V lost 1 base and J lost 0, with 7 bases in between. CDR1 SGHDN and CDR2 FVKESK come from the germline V gene. The CDR3 has 15 amino acids. The CDR3 is CASSQGRASYNEQFF. CDR3 sequence (DNA): TGTGCCAGCAGCCAAGGGCGGGCCTCCTACAATGAGCAGTTCTTC.

The rearrangement uses TRBV28 and TRBJ1-3; D remains ambiguous. CDR1 and CDR2 from the germline V gene are MDHEN and SYDVKM. V lost 3 bases to trimming and J lost 3 bases, with 9 bases between them. The CDR3 has 14 amino acids. This CDR3 is CASSFSILGNTIYF. Here the CDR3 DNA reads TGTGCCAGCAGTTTCTCTATACTTGGAAACACCATATATTTT.

V and J are TRBV4-3 and TRBJ2-1, with 14 bases matching TRBD2. The ends lost 0 bases at V and 5 bases at J; junction bases unmatched: 6. The CDR3 extends over 18 amino acids. Germline loops: CDR1 LGHNA, CDR2 YSLEER. The CDR3 is CASSQDGLAGGPDNEQFF. The CDR3 nucleotides read TGCGCCAGCAGCCAAGACGGACTAGCGGGAGGCCCCGACAATGAGCAGTTCTTC.

The chain combines TRBV28 with TRBJ2-2; 8 nucleotides match TRBD2. The CDR3 runs to 15 residues. Germline CDR1 reads MDHEN; CDR2 reads SYDVKM. V was pared by 3 bases and J by 6 bases, with 6 bases of the junction left unmatched. CDR3 protein: CASSFFSGGAGELFF. The CDR3 DNA follows: TGTGCCAGCAGTTTTTTCTCGGGGGGGGCCGGGGAGCTGTTTTTT. The entire variable domain, with the rest obtained from reference TRBV28 and TRBJ2-2, is as follows: DVKVTQSSRYLVKRTGEKVFLECVQDMDHENMFWYRQDPGLGLRLIYFSYDVKMKEKGDIPEGYSVSREKKERFSLILESASTNQTSMYLCASSFFSGGAGELFFGEGSRLTVL.

In this sample, this clone turned up once. The rearrangement joins TRBV2 to TRBJ2-7; 14 bases line up with TRBD2. V was pared by 2 bases and J by 5 bases, with 2 bases of the junction left unmatched. This CDR3 region has 15 residues. CDR1 and CDR2 (germline): SNHLY, FYNNEI. CDR3 sequence reads: CASSEMGLAGDEQYF. CDR3 DNA: TGTGCCAGCAGTGAAATGGGACTAGCGGGAGACGAGCAGTACTTC. Supplemented by reference TRBV2 and TRBJ2-7, the full variable domain reads EPEVTQTPSHQVTQMGQEVILRCVPISNHLYFYWYRQILGQKVEFLVSFYNNEISEKSEIFDDQFSVERPDGSNFTLKIRSTKLEDSAMYFCASSEMGLAGDEQYFGPGTRLTVT.

This clone was seen just once. This chain joins TRBV19 and TRBJ1-3; D is ambiguous. Deletions cut 6 bases from V and 0 bases from J, with 12 bases between. The CDR3 contains 15 residues. Germline V gene sequence: CDR1 LNHDA, CDR2 SQIVND (reference sequence). The CDR3 spells CASRRAYFSGNTIYF. In DNA form, the CDR3 reads TGTGCCAGTAGGAGAGCATACTTCTCTGGAAACACCATATATTTT.

This chain links TRBV6-5 with TRBJ2-7; TRBD2 aligns across 12 bases. Germline CDR1 is MNHEY and CDR2 is SVGAGI. V lost 4 bases and J lost 3; bases outside the gene matches: 4. This CDR3 comprises 15 residues. The CDR3 reads CASSSRLAGDYEQYF. The CDR3 region has the DNA TGTGCCAGCAGTTCCCGACTAGCGGGAGACTACGAGCAGTACTTC.

This clone was seen a few times. Within the sample, other DNA sequences also encode this same CDR3. This rearrangement joins TRBV7-6 to TRBJ2-7; TRBD2 aligns across 9 bases. The trim removed 2 bases at V and 4 bases at J, leaving 9 bases unmatched. The germline gives CDR1 SGHVS, CDR2 FNYEAQ. The CDR3 contains 16 residues. DNA of the CDR3: TGTGCCAGCAGCTTACTTAGCGGGAGCTCCCCTTACGAGCAGTACTTC. Translated: CASSLLSGSSPYEQYF.

The J gene is TRBJ2-1, the V gene TRBV4-2; the match to TRBD1 covers 8 bases. Looked up from germline, CDR1 is LGHNA and CDR2 is YNFKEQ. Trimming at V came to 0 bases and at J to 7 bases, leaving 8 bases not matched to a gene. This CDR3 spans 16 amino acids. CDR3 coding DNA: TGTGCCAGCAGCCAAGATCTCCGGACAGGGCTGAATGAGCAGTTCTTC. Residues: CASSQDLRTGLNEQFF.

This chain links TRBV7-8 with TRBJ1-1; D is uncertain. V dropped 2 bases and J dropped 9 bases, with 7 bases sitting between them. Germline V gene data show CDR1 as SGHVS and CDR2 as FQNEAQ. The CDR3 is 11 amino acids. The CDR3 DNA sequence: TGTGCCAGCAGCTTATTAGGAAAAGCTTTCTTT. This sequence encodes CASSLLGKAFF.

The rearrangement joins TRBV30 to TRBJ2-3; 7 bases fit TRBD2. Germline CDR1 reads GTSNPN; CDR2 reads SVGIG (reference sequence). J was trimmed by 2 bases and V by 1 base; bases with no gene match: 6. CDR3 length: 15 amino acids. The CDR3 DNA follows: TGTGCCTGGAGTGCCGGGACTATCAACACAGATACGCAGTATTTT. It specifies CAWSAGTINTDTQYF.

The chain employs TRBV5-1 and TRBJ2-1, with TRBD2 identical over 9 bases. The ends lost 4 bases at V and 10 bases at J; junction bases unmatched: 12. The germline CDR1 and CDR2 sequences are SGHRS and YFSETQ. There are 15 residues in the CDR3. In DNA, the CDR3 is TGCGCCAGCAGCCCGGGACTAGCTACGGCCTTGGAGCAGTTCTTC. Its translation is CASSPGLATALEQFF.

This clone has more than one count but fewer than ten. The J gene is TRBJ2-2, the V gene TRBV6-1; D unresolved. Germline assignment: CDR1 MNHNS and CDR2 SASEGT. The V and J ends lost 1 base and 1 base respectively, with 4 bases between them. The CDR3 has 14 amino acids. The CDR3 sequence is CASSEVQNTGELFF. CDR3 DNA sequence: TGTGCCAGCAGTGAAGTACAGAACACCGGGGAGCTGTTTTTT.

The count of this clone is one. The chain has TRBV4-1 and TRBJ1-2; 7 bases align to TRBD1. The CDR3 runs to 14 residues. Germline V gene lookup returns CDR1 MGHRA and CDR2 YSYEKL. The V gene end was trimmed by 2 bases and the J gene end by 5 bases; junction bases not matched to a gene: 5. This CDR3 is CASSQISGGYGYTF. The DNA of the CDR3 is TGCGCCAGCAGCCAAATATCAGGGGGATATGGCTACACCTTC.

The chain has TRBV7-2 and TRBJ2-3; the match to TRBD2 covers 10 bases. With V trimmed by 1 base and J by 5 bases, 0 bases remained unmatched. Germline CDR1 and CDR2: SGHTA and FQGNSA. The CDR3 is made up of 14 amino acids. The CDR3 DNA reads TGTGCCAGCAGCTTAGGACTAGCGGGAGATACGCAGTATTTT. Its translation is CASSLGLAGDTQYF. Together with reference TRBV7-2 and TRBJ2-3, the CDR3 gives the full variable domain: GAGVSQSPSNKVTEKGKDVELRCDPISGHTALYWYRQSLGQGLEFLIYFQGNSAPDKSGLPSDRFSAERTGGSVSTLTIQRTQQEDSAVYLCASSLGLAGDTQYFGPGTRLTVL.

This sequence joins TRBV19 and TRBJ2-3, with D perhaps being TRBD1 or TRBD2 (5 bases each). The germline CDR1 and CDR2 sequences are LNHDA and SQIVND (reference sequence). The CDR3 runs to 14 residues. V was cut by 4 bases and J by 2 bases, with 10 bases left in between. CDR3 in amino acids: CASSRGPNTDTQYF. The CDR3 nucleotides read TGTGCCAGTAGTAGGGGACCGAACACAGATACGCAGTATTTT.

V gene TRBV5-1 combines with J gene TRBJ2-2; 10 bases map to TRBD2. J was trimmed by 5 bases and V by 1 base; bases with no gene match: 8. Germline lookup yields CDR1 SGHRS and CDR2 YFSETQ. This CDR3 contains 17 residues. CDR3 amino acids: CASSLQLAGSQTGELFF. CDR3 DNA: TGCGCCAGCAGCTTGCAACTAGCGGGAAGTCAGACCGGGGAGCTGTTTTTT.

The CDR3 sequence is CASSAQTGEGETQYF. Written as DNA, the CDR3 is TGTGCCAGCAGTGCTCAGACAGGGGAAGGGGAGACCCAGTACTTC. This chain connects TRBV27 to TRBJ2-5, with 8 nucleotides matching TRBD1. This CDR3 has 15 residues. Germline lookup yields CDR1 MNHEY and CDR2 SMNVEV (reference sequence). The V and J ends lost 5 bases and 5 bases, in that order; junction bases with no gene match: 10.